These 21 T cell receptor beta chains came from one sample sequenced in a study of human T cells and chemical hapten exposure. TCRdb re-called the RACE reads through MiXCR, storing one row per CDR3 protein. In the table there are more than 70,000 distinct CDR3 sequences, around 10% of which are singletons. The time point was: patch test 2, 6 weeks after DPC sensitization. Treatment denoted: therapeutic diphenylcyclopropenone sensitization with weekly scalp DPC. The sequencing used whole blood, collected in connection with sensitization to the hapten diphenylcyclopropenone (DPC). The source is a man aged 18 to 29 with alopecia areata. Some clones in this sample may be carry-over from other donors' samples.

The V and J genes are TRBV28 and TRBJ2-4; D may be TRBD1 or TRBD2 (5 bases each). Trimming left V 1 base short and J 1 base short, with 11 bases between. The CDR3 runs 16 residues. Germline-derived CDR1 and CDR2 are MDHEN and SYDVKM. The CDR3 reads CASSLFGTVAKNIQYF. The CDR3 nucleotides are TGTGCCAGCAGTTTATTTGGGACCGTGGCCAAAAACATTCAGTACTTC.

The rearrangement uses TRBV10-3 and TRBJ2-1, with TRBD1 matching 8 bases. From germline, CDR1 is ENHRY and CDR2 SYGVKD. The CDR3 is 14 amino acids. After removal of 5 bases from V and 7 bases from J, the junction contained 7 bases not matched to a gene. Here the CDR3 reads CAISTDREVNEQFF. The CDR3, as DNA: TGTGCCATCAGTACGGACAGGGAGGTAAATGAGCAGTTCTTC.

This clonotype was recorded at least ten times. The chain joins TRBV4-3 to TRBJ2-6, with 7 bases that match TRBD2. This CDR3 is 18 amino acids long. The V gene's germline CDR1 is LGHNA and CDR2 YSLEER. With 0 bases clipped from V and 4 bases from J, the junction kept 9 bases outside the gene matches. The CDR3 region is CASSQEERESAGANVLTF. The CDR3 DNA is TGCGCCAGCAGCCAAGAGGAGCGGGAATCTGCGGGGGCCAACGTCCTGACTTTC.

This clonotype was counted at least ten times. V is TRBV4-1 and J is TRBJ2-6, with D hard to call. Trimming stripped 0 bases from V and 2 bases from J, with 11 bases between. CDR1 is MGHRA, CDR2 YSYEKL, per germline. The length of the CDR3 is 17 residues. In nucleotides, the CDR3 is TGCGCCAGCAGCCAAGAACCGGTTACAACTGGGGCCAACGTCCTGACTTTC. Amino acids: CASSQEPVTTGANVLTF.

This clonotype was observed at least ten times. The V and J genes are TRBV4-1 and TRBJ2-7, with D perhaps matching TRBD2 (5 bases). V lost 5 bases, J lost 6 bases, and 17 bases lay in between. The germline gives CDR1 MGHRA, CDR2 YSYEKL. The CDR3 is 14 amino acids. The CDR3 nucleotides are TGCGCCAGCAGCGGGCTAAGCGGTCATGTCGAGCAGTACTTC. Its protein is CASSGLSGHVEQYF.

This clonotype occurred many times. The V and J genes are TRBV7-6 and TRBJ1-5; TRBD1 might be the D (5 bases). Deletions cut 4 bases from V and 5 bases from J, with 12 bases between. Germline loops: CDR1 SGHVS, CDR2 FNYEAQ. This CDR3 contains 14 residues. CDR3 protein: CASSSLSRDQPQHF. The DNA of the CDR3 is TGTGCCAGCAGCTCCCTGAGCAGGGATCAGCCCCAGCATTTT.

This clonotype showed up many times. The V gene is TRBV7-9, the J gene TRBJ2-7, with D tentatively TRBD1 (6 bases). CDR1 is SEHNR, CDR2 FQNEAQ, per germline (reference sequence). V dropped 5 bases and J dropped 2 bases, with 13 bases sitting between them. This CDR3 comprises 14 residues. The CDR3 protein is CASSRDDRTYEQYV. The CDR3 DNA is TGTGCCAGCAGCCGCGATGACAGGACCTACGAGCAGTACGTC.

This clonotype was counted only a few times. At one end the junction does not follow the germline gene, possibly because of a read error. V gene TRBV20-1 combines with J gene TRBJ1-1; D might be TRBD1 (5 bases). The CDR3 is made up of 10 amino acids. Germline V CDR1 and CDR2: DFQATT, SNEGSKA (reference sequence). The CDR3 region is CSARDRGLQF. The CDR3 DNA follows: TGCAGTGCTCGTGACCGGGGACTACAATTT.

V gene TRBV20-1 combines with J gene TRBJ1-2, with D unresolved. Germline loops: CDR1 DFQATT, CDR2 SNEGSKA (reference sequence). With 3 bases removed from V and 5 bases from J, the gap between germline ends came to 13 bases. The CDR3 covers 13 residues. Here the CDR3 DNA reads TGCAGTGCTAGTCCTATTCACCTGTATGGCTACACCTTC. Its translation is CSASPIHLYGYTF.

The rearrangement links TRBV6-2 or TRBV6-3 to TRBJ1-5; D remains ambiguous. V was pared by 2 bases and J by 6 bases, with 8 bases between. The CDR3 totals 13 residues. The germline gives CDR1 MNHEY, CDR2 SVGEGT. CDR3 bases: TGTGCCAGCAGTTACGGAGGAACTCAGCCCCAGCATTTT. It yields the protein CASSYGGTQPQHF.

This clonotype was seen more than once but under ten times. The chain links TRBV6-1 to TRBJ2-3, with D perhaps matching TRBD2 (6 bases). Per germline, CDR1 MNHNS and CDR2 SASEGT. V was shortened by 8 bases and J by 10 bases, with 25 bases between the two germline ends. The CDR3 covers 15 residues. The chain's CDR3 is CASAPGGFGKLAQYF. CDR3 in DNA: TGTGCCAGCGCTCCTGGGGGGTTCGGTAAATTGGCGCAGTATTTT.

The table lists this clonotype with a few counts. The rearrangement links TRBV20-1 to TRBJ2-7; 7 bases are a match to TRBD2. The junction had 4 bases not matched to a gene; V was cut back by 6 bases and J by 5 bases. This CDR3 is 11 amino acids long. Germline V gene data show CDR1 as DFQATT and CDR2 as SNEGSKA (reference sequence). CDR3 in amino acids: CSAREGNEQYV. CDR3 nucleotides: TGCAGTGCCAGGGAGGGCAACGAGCAGTACGTC.

A note on this clonotype: The junction shows a germline mismatch at one end, possibly a read error. The chain links TRBV5-1 to TRBJ2-5; D may match TRBD1 or TRBD2 (5 bases each). Germline CDR1 is SGHRS and CDR2 is YFSETQ. This CDR3 has 15 amino acids. CDR3 DNA: TGTGCCAGCAGCTTACGACGATGGGGGCAAGAGACCCAGTACTTC. Translation gives CASSLRRWGQETQYF.

The J gene is TRBJ2-7, the V gene TRBV27; D tentatively reads TRBD1 or TRBD2 (6 bases each). Between the trimmed V and J ends, which lost 6 bases and 3 bases, there was a span of 21 bases. CDR3 length: 16 residues. In germline, CDR1 is MNHEY, CDR2 SMNVEV (reference sequence). This CDR3 reads CASRLGGTQGFYEQYF. CDR3 sequence (DNA): TGTGCCAGCAGGTTAGGGGGGACCCAAGGGTTCTACGAGCAGTACTTC.

The chain uses TRBV29-1 and TRBJ2-3; 13 bases map to TRBD2. The CDR3 sequence is 18 residues long. The germline V gene encodes CDR1 SQVTM and CDR2 ANQGSEA. V lost 1 base, J lost 6 bases, and 13 bases stayed unmatched. Here the CDR3 DNA reads TGCAGCGTTGAAGGCAGACTAGCGGGGGGACTCCCCCTTGATACGCAGTATTTT. Its translation is CSVEGRLAGGLPLDTQYF.

In this sample, this clonotype turned up many times. This chain joins TRBV12-5 and TRBJ2-2; 7 bases agree with TRBD1. V shed 7 bases, J shed 4 bases, and the junction held 9 bases outside the gene matches. This CDR3 contains 15 residues. The germline V gene has CDR1 LGHNT and CDR2 FRNRAP. The CDR3: CASEAGGIGTGELFF. The CDR3 DNA sequence: TGTGCTAGTGAGGCAGGGGGTATCGGCACCGGGGAGCTGTTTTTT. Filled out from reference TRBV12-5 and TRBJ2-2, the complete variable domain reads DARVTQTPRHKVTEMGQEVTMRCQPILGHNTVFWYRQTMMQGLELLAYFRNRAPLDDSGMPKDRFSAEMPDATLATLKIQPSEPRDSAVYFCASEAGGIGTGELFFGEGSRLTVL.

This sequence joins TRBV18 and TRBJ1-5, with D unclear. V was cut by 1 base and J by 9 bases, with 10 bases left in between. The CDR3 runs 13 residues. The germline gives CDR1 KGHSH, CDR2 LQKENI. The CDR3, as DNA: TGTGCCAGCTCACCACTTAATCTGGGGCCCCAGCATTTT. As protein: CASSPLNLGPQHF.

This clonotype was recorded at least ten times. The V call is TRBV27, the J call TRBJ2-7, with TRBD1 as a possible D gene (6 bases). Trimming shortened V by 3 bases and J by 3 bases, and 12 bases separated the two germline ends. The CDR3 covers 14 residues. Germline V gene data show CDR1 as MNHEY and CDR2 as SMNVEV (reference sequence). The CDR3 region has the DNA TGTGCCAGCAGTTTCAGCGGACAGCTCTACGAGCAGTACTTC. Translated: CASSFSGQLYEQYF.

The gene calls are TRBV11-2 and TRBJ2-3; D is tentatively TRBD1 or TRBD2 (5 bases each). This CDR3 contains 15 residues. Germline CDR1 is SGHAT and CDR2 is FQNNGV. Trimming cost V 5 bases and J 0 bases, with 12 bases left between them. For the CDR3, the DNA is TGTGCCAGCAGCCAGGGTGGGGGAAGCACAGATACGCAGTATTTT. It codes for CASSQGGGSTDTQYF.

At least ten counts were recorded for this clonotype. The chain couples TRBV20-1 to TRBJ1-5; D remains unclear. CDR3 length: 16 amino acids. Between the trimmed V and J ends, which lost 0 bases and 3 bases, there was a span of 15 bases. The germline gives CDR1 DFQATT, CDR2 SNEGSKA (reference sequence). The CDR3 loop is CSARDLGGANNQPQHF. DNA of the CDR3: TGCAGTGCTAGAGATCTCGGTGGAGCCAACAATCAGCCCCAGCATTTT.

The CDR3 DNA follows: TGTGCCAGCATTATGACTAGCGGGGCCTCAACAGATACGCAGTATTTT. Translating it yields CASIMTSGASTDTQYF. This sequence joins TRBV2 and TRBJ2-3; TRBD2 matches 11 bases. CDR3 length: 16 amino acids. CDR1 SNHLY and CDR2 FYNNEI come from the germline V gene. V dropped 7 bases and J dropped 3; count of bases not matched to a gene: 9.